The 2 T cell receptor beta chains presented below share a single source sample, sequenced in a study of OX40 agonist ivuxolimab in advanced cancers. TCRdb's table, derived via immunoSEQ multiplex PCR, lists solely in-frame clones and lacks some. The table lists some 98,000 clones, around 90% of them singletons. Source: CD4+ or CD8+ T cells sorted from blood, taken in a trial of the OX40 agonist ivuxolimab. The source is an adult with an advanced solid tumor such as melanoma, head and neck, liver or kidney cancer.

In its sample, this clone was seen a few times. J is TRBJ2-1 and V is TRBV5-1; 7 bases map to TRBD2. After removal of 1 base from V and 2 bases from J, the junction contained 6 bases not matched to a gene. CDR3 length equals 16 residues. Germline V gene data show CDR1 as SGHRS and CDR2 as YFSETQ. The CDR3 DNA is TGCGCCAGCAGCTTGATGGCGGGAGAACCCTACAATGAGCAGTTCTTC. Residues: CASSLMAGEPYNEQFF.

This clone appeared once. Additional DNA sequences in this sample encode the identical CDR3. J is TRBJ1-4 and V is TRBV7-9; the D gene is possibly TRBD1 (5 bases). The V gene's germline CDR1 is SEHNR and CDR2 FQNEAQ (reference sequence). The CDR3 is 14 amino acids. Trimming cost V 5 bases and J 5 bases, with 12 bases left between them. DNA for the CDR3: TGTGCCAGCAGCCGAGGGACCACGAATGAAAAACTGTTTTTT. It is translated as CASSRGTTNEKLFF.